Listed below are T cell receptor beta chains from one sample, sequenced in a study of beta chain features in type 1 diabetes. Generated by immunoSEQ multiplex PCR, the TCRdb table keeps only in-frame clones and is missing some. The data contain some 150,000 clones, approximately 10% of them singletons. The specimen was central memory CD4+ T cells from blood. Receptor source: a woman aged 40-49 years in good health. Each CDR3 is given with its conserved first and last residue. The D gene is left open where the match is weak. The size entry is marked missing in some rows and otherwise reads once, few, many or a size class.

clone_size	v_call	j_call	d_call	cdr3_nt	cdr3_aa
-	TRBV5-1	TRBJ2-3	TRBD2	TGCGCCAGCAGCCTACTAGCGGAACAAGATACGCAGTATTTT	CASSLLAEQDTQYF
-	TRBV18	TRBJ1-2	-	TGTGCCAGCTCACCTCCCCAAGAGGGCGTCTATGGCTACACCTTC	CASSPPQEGVYGYTF
-	TRBV7-2	TRBJ2-7	-	TGTGCCAGCAGCCGAGGACAGCCCGTCGAGCAGTACTTC	CASSRGQPVEQYF
-	TRBV7-9	TRBJ2-1	-	TGTGCCAGCAGCTTAGCCGGGGGACTGGGGAACAATGAGCAGTTCTTC	CASSLAGGLGNNEQFF
many	TRBV2	TRBJ1-6	-	TGTGCCAGCAGTGACGGGGGTACCTATAATTCACCCCTCCACTTT	CASSDGGTYNSPLHF
few	TRBV9	TRBJ1-5	TRBD1	TGTGCCAGCAGCGTAGGACAGGGCTACAATCAGCCCCAGCATTTT	CASSVGQGYNQPQHF
-	TRBV7-2	TRBJ2-3	TRBD2	TGTGCCAGCAGCTTAGTGGCGGGGGGCACAGATACGCAGTATTTT	CASSLVAGGTDTQYF
few	TRBV7-9	TRBJ1-2	-	TGTGCCAGCAGCCAACTACAGGACGATGGCTACACCTTC	CASSQLQDDGYTF
-	TRBV11-2	TRBJ2-6	-	TGTGCCAGCAGCCCTGAGGGCTCTGGGGCCAACGTCCTGACTTTC	CASSPEGSGANVLTF
few	TRBV19	TRBJ2-5	-	TGTGCCAGTAGGGCTTCTACGGCAGGGGCTAAGGAGACCCAGTACTTC	CASRASTAGAKETQYF
-	TRBV10-3	TRBJ1-6	-	TGTGCCACCACAACTAATGATAATTCACCCCTCCACTTT	CATTTNDNSPLHF
few	TRBV5-4	TRBJ1-1	TRBD1	TGTGCCAGCCAGGGGGACTTGAACACTGAAGCTTTCTTT	CASQGDLNTEAFF
-	TRBV18	TRBJ1-5	-	TGTGCCAGCTCAGGCGGGACTCAGCCCCAGCATTTT	CASSGGTQPQHF
few	TRBV29-1	TRBJ2-3	TRBD2	TGCAGCGTTCCCTCGCGGGGGACCAGCACAGATACGCAGTATTTT	CSVPSRGTSTDTQYF
few	TRBV10-2	TRBJ2-3	TRBD2	TGCGCCAGCAACTCCGGGACTAGCGGAGCTAGCACAGATACGCAGTATTTT	CASNSGTSGASTDTQYF
-	TRBV6-5	TRBJ1-2	-	TGTGCCAGCAGTTACCGGGGAAATGGCTACACCTTC	CASSYRGNGYTF